This is a list of T cell receptor beta chains from one sample in a study of cytomegalovirus exposure and HLA in healthy donors. Only in-frame clones appear in the TCRdb table, and some are missing; sequencing was by immunoSEQ multiplex PCR. The sample includes around 160,000 clones, roughly three quarters of them seen just once. Material for sequencing was PBMCs. These receptors were obtained from a middle-aged woman in good health and CMV-seropositive. The CDR3 runs from the conserved cysteine through the conserved F or W. Fields, in order: D gene, V gene, clone size, J gene, CDR3 protein, CDR3 DNA. A D gene is named only where the DNA matches it firmly. Clone size is not always given. Where it is, it says once, few, many or a class for expanded clones.

-,TRBV6-1,-,TRBJ1-6,CASSGPIRSLHF,TGTGCCAGCAGTGGCCCGATCCGGTCCCTCCACTTT
TRBD2,TRBV19,-,TRBJ2-3,CASSWGVAGTDTQYF,TGTGCCAGTAGCTGGGGGGTAGCGGGGACAGATACGCAGTATTTT
TRBD1,TRBV10-3,-,TRBJ2-7,CAISERTTGGRYEQYF,TGTGCCATCAGTGAGAGGACAACAGGGGGCCGATACGAGCAGTACTTC
TRBD1,TRBV28,-,TRBJ2-2,CASISDRVNTGELFF,TGTGCCAGCATATCGGACAGGGTGAACACCGGGGAGCTGTTTTTT
-,TRBV2,-,TRBJ1-5,CASSEQISNQPQHF,TGTGCCAGCAGTGAACAGATAAGCAATCAGCCCCAGCATTTT
-,TRBV7-9,-,TRBJ2-4,CASSSRGDSIIQYF,TGTGCCAGCAGCTCACGGGGTGATAGTATCATTCAGTACTTC
-,TRBV6-1,-,TRBJ1-3,CASSEQFTSGNTIYF,TGTGCCAGCAGTGAACAGTTTACCTCTGGAAACACCATATATTTT
-,TRBV7-9,-,TRBJ1-1,CASSLGGRTNTEAFF,TGTGCCAGCAGCCTGGGAGGGAGAACGAACACTGAAGCTTTCTTT
-,TRBV28,few,TRBJ2-7,CASSITGISYEQYF,TGTGCCAGCAGTATAACGGGGATCTCCTACGAGCAGTACTTC
-,TRBV11-2,-,TRBJ2-1,CASSLAGVWNEQFF,TGTGCCAGCAGCTTAGCCGGGGTTTGGAATGAGCAGTTCTTC
TRBD1,TRBV12-5,once,TRBJ1-2,CASGLLPSQQGDGYTF,TGTGCTAGTGGTTTGCTACCCAGCCAACAGGGGGACGGCTACACCTTC
-,TRBV6-1,-,TRBJ2-1,CASSEFSGGNEQFF,TGTGCCAGCAGTGAATTCTCAGGCGGGAATGAGCAGTTCTTC
TRBD1,TRBV10-2,-,TRBJ2-7,CASRDRGSGEQYF,TGCGCCAGCAGGGACAGGGGGTCGGGCGAGCAGTACTTC
TRBD1,TRBV7-6,-,TRBJ2-1,CASSYTGGASYNEQFF,TGTGCCAGCAGCTACACAGGGGGCGCTTCCTACAATGAGCAGTTCTTC
TRBD2,TRBV11-2,once,TRBJ2-1,CASSTRTSEYNEQFF,TGTGCCAGCAGCACAAGGACTAGCGAATACAATGAGCAGTTCTTC
-,TRBV18,few,TRBJ2-6,CATRSWANVLTF,TGTGCCACTCGTTCGTGGGCCAACGTCCTGACTTTC
-,TRBV27,-,TRBJ1-4,CASSGIQGGLGEKLFF,TGTGCCAGCAGTGGCATTCAGGGTGGCTTGGGTGAAAAACTGTTTTTT
-,TRBV7-2,-,TRBJ2-7,CASTSPGTYSYEQYF,TGTGCCAGCACCTCACCTGGGACTTACTCCTACGAGCAGTACTTC
-,TRBV6-5,few,TRBJ1-6,CASSYFRGGDSPLHF,TGTGCCAGCAGTTACTTTCGGGGTGGGGATTCACCCCTCCACTTT
-,TRBV21-1,once,TRBJ1-2,CASSKAAGCCYGYTF,TGTGCCAGCAGCAAAGCAGCGGGGTGTTGCTATGGCTACACCTTC
TRBD1,TRBV29-1,-,TRBJ1-2,CSAPGQGESYGYTF,TGCAGCGCCCCTGGACAGGGGGAATCCTATGGCTACACCTTC
TRBD1,TRBV19,-,TRBJ2-5,CASTQTGGGETQYF,TGTGCCAGTACCCAGACAGGGGGCGGAGAGACCCAGTACTTC
TRBD1,TRBV27,-,TRBJ2-7,CASSLGFPGQGHEQYF,TGTGCCAGCAGTCTCGGTTTTCCGGGACAGGGCCACGAGCAGTACTTC
TRBD1,TRBV27,-,TRBJ1-4,CASSLAPGQNEKLFF,TGTGCCAGCAGTTTAGCCCCGGGACAGAATGAAAAACTGTTTTTT
-,TRBV18,-,TRBJ2-3,CASSASTDTQYF,TGTGCCAGCTCGGCTAGCACAGATACGCAGTATTTT
TRBD1,TRBV27,few,TRBJ1-1,CASSISRGLAGGDGDTEAFF,TGTGCCAGCAGTATATCGAGGGGATTGGCAGGGGGCGATGGGGACACTGAAGCTTTCTTT
-,TRBV5-1,-,TRBJ2-7,CASSVMQGFGYEQYF,TGCGCCAGCAGCGTCATGCAGGGGTTTGGGTACGAGCAGTACTTC
TRBD2,TRBV2,once,TRBJ2-7,CASRGTSGGAYEQYF,TGTGCCAGCAGAGGGACTAGCGGGGGGGCTTACGAGCAGTACTTC
TRBD1,TRBV5-1,few,TRBJ1-6,CASSLAQGAGNSPLHF,TGCGCCAGCAGCTTGGCACAGGGGGCTGGTAATTCACCCCTCCACTTT
TRBD1,TRBV7-9,-,TRBJ1-2,CASSFTGVSMGGYTF,TGTGCCAGCAGCTTTACAGGGGTCTCCATGGGGGGCTACACCTTC
TRBD1,TRBV5-4,-,TRBJ1-2,CASSLTGGGGYTF,TGTGCCAGCAGCTTGACAGGGGGCGGTGGCTACACCTTC
TRBD1,TRBV15,-,TRBJ1-6,CATSGGGPGQGNSYNSPLHF,TGTGCCACCAGCGGAGGGGGACCGGGACAGGGGAACTCCTATAATTCACCCCTCCACTTT
TRBD1,TRBV2,-,TRBJ2-7,CASSAETGGYEQYF,TGTGCCAGCAGTGCCGAGACAGGGGGGTACGAGCAGTACTTC
-,TRBV9,-,TRBJ2-1,CASSVGQGSSYNEQFF,TGTGCCAGCAGCGTAGGGCAGGGATCCTCCTACAATGAGCAGTTCTTC
TRBD1,TRBV2,-,TRBJ1-2,CASSEQGVYGYTF,TGTGCCAGCAGTGAACAGGGGGTCTATGGCTACACCTTC
-,TRBV10-1,-,TRBJ2-3,CASSDLGAKDTQYF,TGCGCCAGCAGTGATTTGGGAGCTAAAGATACGCAGTATTTT